This TCR beta chain derives from a study of cytomegalovirus exposure and HLA in healthy donors. Whole-study context: There were 85 million or so unique TCRs (from HLA-typed donors) in an early data release. Broader study findings: The productive fraction for most TCR beta V segments was about 87% or about 30% in an earlier analysis.

In the case of this clone: The target antigen is unknown.

Amplification used 60 Vbeta primers and 13 Jbeta primers. Data came from immunoSEQ multiplex PCR; TCRdb stores just in-frame clones and leaves some out. The sample comprises about 160,000 clones, under 80% of which are singletons, and under 1.5% rests with the top ten. After removal of 4 bases from V and 1 base from J, the junction contained 0 bases not matched to a gene. The germline V gene has CDR1 SGHVS and CDR2 FNYEAQ. The CDR3 loop spans 14 amino acids. The sequencing input was PBMCs. V is TRBV7-6 and J is TRBJ2-3, with TRBD1 matching over 9 bases. The clonotype originates from a woman between 25 and 40 years old in good health and CMV-seronegative. The CDR3 DNA sequence: TGTGCCAGCAGCTGGACAGGGGGCACAGATACGCAGTATTTT. It encodes CASSWTGGTDTQYF.